This T cell receptor (beta chain) appears in the sequencing data of a study of T-cell memory formation after mild COVID-19. Study in general: TCR clusters showed largely donor specificity. The study's findings and limits: Contracting CD4+ clones lay largely in CM and EM, with CD8+ ones residing in EMRA. A subset of responding clones appeared in pre-infection memory, suggesting cross-reactive memory joined. From day 15 to 85, contracting clones were balanced between CD4 and CD8, whereas later expanders leaned toward CD4+.

This clonotype was seen ten or more times. Its cognate antigen is unknown. From the 5' RACE reads, TCRdb called clonotypes with MiXCR, one entry per CDR3 protein. The sample lists around 340,000 distinct CDR3 sequences; about 15% were seen once. The CDR3 consists of 16 residues. Germline values: CDR1 LNHDA, CDR2 SQIVND (reference sequence). The V gene end was trimmed by 7 bases and the J gene end by 0 bases; junction bases not matched to a gene: 11. The chain uses TRBV19 and TRBJ1-1; 7 nucleotides line up with TRBD1. This TCR was recovered from a man in his late teens or twenties who had mild COVID-19 (a few samples of this study predate the infection). Cell type and time point are not known. Material for sequencing was PBMCs or a T cell subset sorted from them (not recorded which). CDR3 protein: CASTDGTDRMNTEAFF. The CDR3 DNA reads as TGTGCCAGTACCGACGGGACAGACCGAATGAACACTGAAGCTTTCTTT.